These T cell receptor beta chains were read from a single sample in a study of shared clonotypes between healthy human individuals. Repertoires were generated with immunoSEQ multiplex PCR, while TCRdb's copy carries only in-frame clones and drops some. Of 550,000 to 800,000 clones listed, around 74% are singletons. The sequenced sample was memory CD4+ T cells sorted from blood. The receptors derive from a woman aged 25-40 years in good health. Both conserved end residues are part of each CDR3. The D gene is left open where the match is weak. Not all rows give a size; the values are once, few, many and, for expanded clones, a class.

v_gene	j_gene	abundance	d_gene	CDR3nt	CDR3aa
TRBV5-1	TRBJ2-5	-	-	TGCGCCAGCAGCTTCTTTGGGAACAGGGAAGAGACCCAGTACTTC	CASSFFGNREETQYF
TRBV5-6	TRBJ2-2	-	-	TGTGCCAGCAGCAGGGGGGCGACTGGGACGAGGGTGTTTTTT	CASSRGATGTRVFF
TRBV28	TRBJ1-5	-	-	TGTGCCAGCAGCACCCCTTCAGGGGTTTCCCAGCATTTT	CASSTPSGVSQHF
TRBV7-9	TRBJ2-1	-	-	TGTGCCAGCAGCCGGGAAGATTACAATGAGCAGTTCTTC	CASSREDYNEQFF
TRBV5-1	TRBJ2-1	-	-	TGCGCCAGCAGGTTGTCCGCGACAACAAATGAGCAGTTCTTC	CASRLSATTNEQFF
TRBV7-2	TRBJ2-3	-	-	TGTGCCAGCAGCTTAGTACGAGTTGATACGCAGTATTTT	CASSLVRVDTQYF
TRBV28	TRBJ1-1	-	-	TGTGCCAGCAGTTTCGGGCGCTGGAACACTGAAGCTTTCTTT	CASSFGRWNTEAFF
TRBV18	TRBJ1-1	-	-	TGTGCCAGCTCAGAACAGAGGAACACTGAAGCTTTCTTT	CASSEQRNTEAFF
TRBV11-2	TRBJ2-3	-	-	TGTGCCAGCAGCCTCGTCAGGGGCGGCACAGATACGCAGTATTTT	CASSLVRGGTDTQYF
TRBV19	TRBJ2-1	few	-	TGTGCCAGTAGTCTCATTGGGGAACCAGCTCTCTTC	CASSLIGEPALF
TRBV7-6	TRBJ2-1	few	-	TGTGCCAGCAGCTTAGCCCCCTCGGCAGATGAGCAGTTCTTC	CASSLAPSADEQFF
TRBV19	TRBJ2-3	few	-	TGTGCCAGTAGTATAGTGGGCCACAGCACAGATACGCAGTATTTT	CASSIVGHSTDTQYF
TRBV11-2	TRBJ2-5	-	TRBD1	TGTGCCAGCAGGTCGGGACAGCCAGGACGGGAGACCCAGTACTTC	CASRSGQPGRETQYF
TRBV6-1	TRBJ2-7	-	-	TGTGCCAGCAGTGAATGGGCCGACCGAGGCGAGCAGTACTTC	CASSEWADRGEQYF
TRBV19	TRBJ2-7	-	-	TGTGCCAGTAGTATAGAGAGGGGCTCCTACGAGCAGTACTTC	CASSIERGSYEQYF
TRBV28	TRBJ2-7	-	TRBD1	TGTGCCAGCAGTGCCCACGGGACAGGGGGCTACGAGCAGTACTTC	CASSAHGTGGYEQYF
TRBV19	TRBJ1-2	-	-	TGTGCCAGTCACAGGGAACGCGGACAATATGGCTACACCTTC	CASHRERGQYGYTF
TRBV29-1	TRBJ1-2	once	-	TGCACCGAACTTGGCAGGGGAGTTAACTATGGCTACACCTTC	CTELGRGVNYGYTF
TRBV10-3	TRBJ2-1	once	TRBD2	TGTGCCATCAGTGAGTCTGTCGGACTAGCGGGGGCTTTGAGTGAGCAGTTCTTC	CAISESVGLAGALSEQFF
TRBV7-7	TRBJ1-5	-	-	TGTGCCAGCAGCCGAAGGGGAGGGAATGGCAATCAGCCCCAGCATTTT	CASSRRGGNGNQPQHF
TRBV4-2	TRBJ2-1	-	-	TGTGCCAGCAGCCAAGAAGGGCTTTACAATGAGCAGTTCTTC	CASSQEGLYNEQFF
TRBV14	TRBJ2-1	-	-	TGTGCCAGCAGCCGCCTCCGGGATCACTACAATGAGCAGTTCTTC	CASSRLRDHYNEQFF
TRBV4-1	TRBJ2-3	few	TRBD2	TGCGCCAGCAGCCAAGATGGGACTAGCGGGAGCACAGATACGCAGTATTTT	CASSQDGTSGSTDTQYF
TRBV7-8	TRBJ1-1	-	-	TGTGCCAGCAGCTTAGACTCTGAAGCTTTCTTT	CASSLDSEAFF
TRBV5-1	TRBJ1-1	-	TRBD1	TGCGCCAGCAGCTTGACCGGGACAGCCCAAACCTTGTACACTGAAGCTTTCTTT	CASSLTGTAQTLYTEAFF
TRBV9	TRBJ2-5	-	TRBD2	TGTGCCAGCAGCTTACGGACTAGCGGGAGACGGGAGACCCAGTACTTC	CASSLRTSGRRETQYF
TRBV30	TRBJ1-1	-	-	TGTGCCTGGAGTGTATTGGGGGGGAACACTGAAGCTTTCTTT	CAWSVLGGNTEAFF
TRBV27	TRBJ1-2	-	-	TGTGCCAGCAGTTTAAAAGGACCTAACTATGGCTACACCTTC	CASSLKGPNYGYTF
TRBV18	TRBJ2-2	-	-	TGTGCCAGCTCACCACCGAGCCTCGGGAACACCGGGGAGCTGTTTTTT	CASSPPSLGNTGELFF
TRBV7-9	TRBJ2-7	-	-	TGTGCCAGCAGCTTCTGGGTGACTGTCCACGAGCAGTACTTC	CASSFWVTVHEQYF
TRBV7-2	TRBJ2-7	once	TRBD2	TGTGCCAGCAGCCCCCAGCTAGCGGGCAACTCCTACGAGCAGTACTTC	CASSPQLAGNSYEQYF
TRBV19	TRBJ2-2	-	TRBD2	TGTGCCAGTAGTCTCCCTAGCGGGAGGACCGGGGAGCTGTTTTTT	CASSLPSGRTGELFF
TRBV28	TRBJ1-1	once	TRBD1	TGTGCCAGCAGACAGACAGGGCGCACTGAAGCTTTCTTT	CASRQTGRTEAFF
TRBV5-1	TRBJ1-6	-	TRBD1	TGCGCCAGCCACTTGTGGGACAGGGGCAGTTCACCCCTCCACTTT	CASHLWDRGSSPLHF
TRBV20-1	TRBJ2-7	few	-	TGCAGTGCTCGATGGGGGGACGAGCAGTACTTC	CSARWGDEQYF
TRBV5-6	TRBJ2-5	-	TRBD2	TGTGCCAGCAGCTACAGGACTAGCGGGAGGGGGGAGACCCAGTACTTC	CASSYRTSGRGETQYF
TRBV5-6	TRBJ2-1	-	-	TGTGCCAGCAGCGGAGGGGACCGAATCAATGAGCAGTTCTTC	CASSGGDRINEQFF
TRBV2	TRBJ2-7	-	TRBD1	TGTGCCAGCAGTGGGACAGGGGAAACCTACGAGCAGTACTTC	CASSGTGETYEQYF
TRBV19	TRBJ1-1	-	-	TGTGCCAGTAGTGTCCAATGGGGCACTGAAGCTTTCTTT	CASSVQWGTEAFF
TRBV29-1	TRBJ2-1	-	-	TGCAGCGTTGAAGCGATCGAGACCTACAATGAGCAGTTCTTC	CSVEAIETYNEQFF
TRBV5-8	TRBJ1-2	-	-	TGTGCCAGCAGCGAGTCTAAGAGCTATGGCTACACCTTC	CASSESKSYGYTF
TRBV2	TRBJ2-5	-	TRBD2	TGTGCCAGGGGGGGTAGCGGGAGCTCAGAGACCCAGTACTTC	CARGGSGSSETQYF
TRBV5-1	TRBJ1-1	-	TRBD1	TGCGCCAGCAGCTTTGAAGGGACAGCGGGTGAAGCTTTCTTT	CASSFEGTAGEAFF
TRBV6-5	TRBJ2-3	few	TRBD1	TGTGCCAGCAGAACACAGGGGAGCACAGATACGCAGTATTTT	CASRTQGSTDTQYF
TRBV5-1	TRBJ2-1	-	TRBD2	TGCGCCAGCAGCTGGGAGACTAGCGGGAGGCCCTCTTCCTACAATGAGCAGTTCTTC	CASSWETSGRPSSYNEQFF
TRBV4-1	TRBJ1-4	-	-	TGCGCCAGCAGCCAAGAGGGAGGGGGTAATGAAAAACTGTTTTTT	CASSQEGGGNEKLFF
TRBV28	TRBJ2-7	-	TRBD2	TGTGCCAGCAGCTCGACCAGGGAATCCCCCATAGCGGGAGCCTACGAGCAGTACTTC	CASSSTRESPIAGAYEQYF
TRBV20-1	TRBJ1-5	-	-	TGCAGTGCTGGAACCCAGCCCCAGCATTTT	CSAGTQPQHF
TRBV21-1	TRBJ1-5	-	-	TGTGCCAGCAGCAAAGCGCATAACAGGGAGAAGGACGATCAGCCCCAGCATTTT	CASSKAHNREKDDQPQHF
TRBV9	TRBJ2-5	-	-	TGTGCCAGCAGCGTCACGGGGGAGACCCAGTACTTC	CASSVTGETQYF
TRBV28	TRBJ1-4	-	-	TGTGCCAGCATAGGTGGTCTCGACGAAAAACTGTTTTTT	CASIGGLDEKLFF
TRBV28	TRBJ2-1	-	TRBD2	TGTGCCAGCAGTTTAAGGCCGGGACTAGCGGGAGTAGGAAGCTACAATGAGCAGTTCTTC	CASSLRPGLAGVGSYNEQFF
TRBV18	TRBJ2-5	-	-	TGTGCCAGCCTCGACCAAGAGACCCAGTACTTC	CASLDQETQYF
TRBV5-4	TRBJ2-2	-	-	TGTGCCAGCACAAGGGACCCCCTGAACACCGGGGAGCTGTTTTTT	CASTRDPLNTGELFF
TRBV27	TRBJ2-6	-	TRBD1	TGTGCCAGCAGTTTTGGGACAGGGACTACCTCTGGGGCCAACGTCCTGACTTTC	CASSFGTGTTSGANVLTF
TRBV5-5	TRBJ2-5	few	TRBD1	TGTGCCAGCAGCTTACAGGGGCCGGAGACCCAGTACTTC	CASSLQGPETQYF
TRBV29-1	TRBJ2-7	-	-	TGCAGCGTTGAGGTAGAGGCGGGATCCTACGAGCAGTACTTC	CSVEVEAGSYEQYF
TRBV27	TRBJ2-7	-	TRBD2	TGTGCCAGCAGTTTACGAGCGGGAGGATACGAGCAGTACTTC	CASSLRAGGYEQYF
TRBV19	TRBJ1-1	many	-	TGTGCCAGTCGAAAGGGAGACGGGAACACTGAAGCTTTCTTT	CASRKGDGNTEAFF